In its sample, the clone carrying this TCR beta chain was seen a few times. The antigen remains undetermined. TCRB transcripts that were expressed got sequenced, as all of the isolated RNA had been reverse transcribed. Profiling relied on immunoSEQ multiplex PCR, and the TCRdb table lists in-frame clones only, not all of them. In the table there are hundreds of thousands of clones, around 15% of which are singletons. The record originates from a study of beta chain features in type 1 diabetes. Notes on the study in general: TCRB CDR3s were moderately but significantly shorter in Type 1 diabetes patients in all four CD4+ subsets.

The V end lost 3 bases, the J end lost 2 bases, and 14 bases lay between the germline ends. Per germline, CDR1 KGHSH and CDR2 LQKENI. The CDR3 is made up of 16 amino acids. The chain joins TRBV18 to TRBJ1-5, with a weak D call TRBD1 (6 bases). Sequenced: naive CD4+ T cells from blood. This TCR was recovered from a man younger than 35 with type 1 diabetes. The DNA of the CDR3 is TGTGCCAGCTCACCCGGGGGCCAGGGAGGCAATCAGCCCCAGCATTTT. Amino acids: CASSPGGQGGNQPQHF.